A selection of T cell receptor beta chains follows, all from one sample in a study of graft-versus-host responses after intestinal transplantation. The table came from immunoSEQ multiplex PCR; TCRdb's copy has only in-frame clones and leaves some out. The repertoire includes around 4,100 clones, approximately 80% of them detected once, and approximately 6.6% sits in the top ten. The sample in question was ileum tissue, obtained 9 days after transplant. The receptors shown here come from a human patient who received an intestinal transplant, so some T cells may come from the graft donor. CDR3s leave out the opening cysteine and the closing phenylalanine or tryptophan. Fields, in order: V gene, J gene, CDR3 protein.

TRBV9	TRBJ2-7	ASSVAAGRPLDEQY
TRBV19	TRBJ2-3	ASSVGSGTDTQY
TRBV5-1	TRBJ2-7	ASSLALRGGTYEQY
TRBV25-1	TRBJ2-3	ASSEKSGGASTDTQY
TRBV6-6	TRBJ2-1	ASSYSLDRTNEQF
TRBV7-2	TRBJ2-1	ASSSLGLGWEQF
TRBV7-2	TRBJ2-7	ASSLEGGAYEQY
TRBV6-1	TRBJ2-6	ASSDNSGANVLT
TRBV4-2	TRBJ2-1	ASSQLPQTSGGFPYNEQF
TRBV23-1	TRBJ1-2	ASNRGDRGFGYT
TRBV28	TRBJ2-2	ASIQLNTGELF
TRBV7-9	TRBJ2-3	ASSIGQGTDTQY
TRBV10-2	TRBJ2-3	ASNSGTIRDTQY
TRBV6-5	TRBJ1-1	ASSYEPQNTEAF
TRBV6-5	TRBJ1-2	ASSYDVWAPSAGYT
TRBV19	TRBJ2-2	ARIAAGRTGELF
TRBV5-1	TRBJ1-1	ASSLVGSWGEAF
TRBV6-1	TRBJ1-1	ASSRPGGTF
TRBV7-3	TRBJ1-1	ASSLRGHTEAF
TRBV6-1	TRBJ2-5	ASRRQIQETQY
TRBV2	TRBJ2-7	ASADTGRDGEQY
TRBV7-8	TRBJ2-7	ASSFKGRQASYEQY
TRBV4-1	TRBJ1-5	ASSQRLVHSNQPQH
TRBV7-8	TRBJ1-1	ASSLRDRLNTEAF
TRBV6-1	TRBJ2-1	ASSAGTSGIHGQF